A selection of T cell receptor beta chains follows, all from one sample in a study of human T cells and chemical hapten exposure. A single record per CDR3 protein comes from TCRdb applying MiXCR to the RACE reads. The table has approximately 100,000 distinct CDR3 sequences, approximately 10% seen once. This specimen consisted of whole blood, obtained in connection with sensitization to the hapten diphenylcyclopropenone (DPC). These receptors were collected from a woman between 40 and 50 years old with alopecia areata. Some clones in this sample may be carry-over from other donors' samples. Each CDR3 is given with its conserved first and last residue. D genes are given only for firm matches. The size field is filled for only some rows; it gives once, few, many or a size class.

D	V	J	size	CDR3	DNA
-	TRBV6-2/TRBV6-3	TRBJ2-5	-	CASSYTQETQYF	TGTGCCAGCAGTTACACCCAAGAGACCCAGTACTTC
-	TRBV6-5	TRBJ2-3	many	CASSYSYAQHRTDTQYF	TGTGCCAGCAGTTACTCTTACGCCCAACATAGGACAGATACGCAGTATTTT
-	TRBV6-6	TRBJ1-1	many	CASSSTEAFF	TGTGCCAGCAGTTCGACAGAAGCTTTCTTT
-	TRBV29-1	TRBJ2-1	few	CSVEREDRIYNEQFF	TGCAGCGTTGAAAGGGAGGACAGGATATACAATGAGCAGTTCTTC
-	TRBV12-3/TRBV12-4	TRBJ2-7	many	CASSFYGTQPGEQYF	TGTGCCAGCAGTTTCTACGGGACGCAACCAGGGGAGCAGTACTTC
TRBD1	TRBV6-1	TRBJ2-7	many	CASSVDRGPYEQYF	TGTGCCAGCAGTGTCGACAGGGGGCCCTACGAGCAGTACTTC
TRBD2	TRBV12-3/TRBV12-4	TRBJ2-3	-	CASSLLGGGPTDTQYF	TGTGCCAGCAGTTTACTCGGGGGAGGGCCCACAGATACGCAGTATTTT
-	TRBV6-2/TRBV6-3	TRBJ1-4	many	CASRRQPATNEKLFF	TGTGCCAGCAGAAGACAACCCGCAACTAATGAAAAACTGTTTTTT
TRBD1	TRBV9	TRBJ1-6	-	CASTREGQGDSPLHF	TGTGCCAGCACCCGGGAAGGACAGGGCGATTCACCCCTCCACTTT
-	TRBV20-1	TRBJ1-5	once	CSAKRGYSNQPQHF	TGCAGTGCTAAGAGGGGTTATAGCAATCAGCCCCAGCATTTT
TRBD1	TRBV6-1	TRBJ2-5	few	CASSAGGAETQYF	TGTGCCAGCAGTGCAGGGGGCGCGGAGACCCAGTACTTC
TRBD1	TRBV12-3/TRBV12-4	TRBJ1-5	many	CASSLSRGGNQPQHF	TGTGCCAGCAGTTTAAGCAGGGGGGGCAATCAGCCCCAGCATTTT
TRBD1	TRBV30	TRBJ1-1	-	CAWNRRVSGQGARAEAFF	TGTGCCTGGAATAGGCGGGTGTCGGGACAGGGAGCGAGGGCTGAAGCTTTCTTT
TRBD2	TRBV20-1	TRBJ2-1	many	CSARSPSGRGEQFF	TGCAGTGCTAGATCCCCTAGCGGGAGGGGTGAGCAGTTCTTC
TRBD2	TRBV4-3	TRBJ2-1	few	CASSRLAGGPNEQFF	TGCGCCAGCAGCCGACTAGCGGGGGGGCCGAATGAGCAGTTCTTC
-	TRBV12-3/TRBV12-4	TRBJ2-7	many	CASSLLGEQYF	TGTGCCAGCAGCCTCCTTGGCGAGCAGTACTTC
-	TRBV29-1	TRBJ1-1	-	CSVEPPLLPMNTEAFF	TGCAGCGTTGAGCCCCCACTACTCCCTATGAACACTGAAGCTTTCTTT
TRBD2	TRBV6-5	TRBJ2-1	many	CASSLVAGELREQFF	TGTGCCAGCAGCCTGGTAGCGGGAGAACTTAGGGAGCAGTTCTTC
-	TRBV25-1	TRBJ1-6	few	CASSESGLSSPLHF	TGTGCCAGCAGTGAGTCAGGACTTAGTTCACCCCTCCACTTT
TRBD2	TRBV14	TRBJ2-3	few	CASSQDEASGSKNTQYF	TGTGCCAGCAGCCAAGACGAGGCTAGCGGGAGTAAAAATACGCAGTATTTT
TRBD1	TRBV7-3	TRBJ2-1	-	CASRGGNLNEQFF	TGTGCCAGCCGAGGGGGCAACCTCAATGAGCAGTTCTTC
-	TRBV30	TRBJ2-5	many	CAWSLRETQYF	TGTGCCTGGAGTCTCCGGGAGACCCAGTACTTC
-	TRBV5-4	TRBJ1-4	few	CASSNRDGEKLFF	TGTGCCAGCAGTAATAGGGATGGTGAAAAACTGTTTTTT
-	TRBV6-4	TRBJ2-2	-	CASSEEGQGWSTGELFF	TGTGCCAGCAGTGAAGAGGGGCAGGGCTGGAGCACCGGGGAGCTGTTTTTT
-	TRBV6-5	TRBJ1-2	many	CASSTGSLGYTF	TGTGCCAGCAGTACAGGGAGTTTGGGCTACACCTTC
-	TRBV6-2/TRBV6-3	TRBJ1-2	many	CASSRQNYGYTF	TGTGCCAGCAGTCGACAAAACTATGGCTACACCTTC
-	TRBV7-2	TRBJ2-3	-	CASSLGAFTQYF	TGTGCCAGCAGCTTAGGGGCATTTACGCAGTATTTT
TRBD1	TRBV9	TRBJ1-4	many	CASSGETGPTNEKLFF	TGTGCCAGCAGCGGAGAGACAGGGCCTACTAATGAAAAACTGTTTTTT
-	TRBV3-1	TRBJ1-4	-	CASSQPGATNEKLFF	TGTGCCAGCAGCCAACCGGGCGCAACTAATGAAAAACTGTTTTTT